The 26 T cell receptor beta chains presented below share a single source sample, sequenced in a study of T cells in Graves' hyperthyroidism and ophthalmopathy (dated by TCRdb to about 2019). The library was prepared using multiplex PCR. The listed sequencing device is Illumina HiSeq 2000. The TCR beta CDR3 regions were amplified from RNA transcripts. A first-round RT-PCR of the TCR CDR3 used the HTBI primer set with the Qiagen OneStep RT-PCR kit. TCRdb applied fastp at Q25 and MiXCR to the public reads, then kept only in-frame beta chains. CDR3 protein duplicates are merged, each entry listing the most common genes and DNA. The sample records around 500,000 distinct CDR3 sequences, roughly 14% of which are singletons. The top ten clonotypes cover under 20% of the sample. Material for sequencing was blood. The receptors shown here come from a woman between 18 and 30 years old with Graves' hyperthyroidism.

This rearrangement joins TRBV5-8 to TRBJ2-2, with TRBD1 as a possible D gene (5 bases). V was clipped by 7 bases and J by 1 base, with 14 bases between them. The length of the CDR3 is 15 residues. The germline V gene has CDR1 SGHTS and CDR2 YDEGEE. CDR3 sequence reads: CASQKTVRNTGELFF. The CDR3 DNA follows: TGTGCCAGCCAGAAGACAGTAAGGAACACCGGGGAGCTGTTTTTT.

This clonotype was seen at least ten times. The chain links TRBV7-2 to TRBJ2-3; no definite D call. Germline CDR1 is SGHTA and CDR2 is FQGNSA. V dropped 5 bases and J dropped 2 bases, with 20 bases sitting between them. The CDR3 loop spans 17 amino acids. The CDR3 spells CASSATVLYANTDTQYF. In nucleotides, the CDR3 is TGTGCCAGCAGCGCCACGGTCTTATATGCGAACACAGATACGCAGTATTTT.

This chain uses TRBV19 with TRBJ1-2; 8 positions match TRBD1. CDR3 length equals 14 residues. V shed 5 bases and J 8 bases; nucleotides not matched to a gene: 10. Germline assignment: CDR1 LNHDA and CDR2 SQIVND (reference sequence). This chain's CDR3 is CASSSLDRAYGYTF. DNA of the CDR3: TGTGCCAGTAGTTCCCTGGACAGGGCTTACGGCTACACCTTC. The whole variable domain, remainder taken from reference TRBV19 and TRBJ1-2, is DGGITQSPKYLFRKEGQNVTLSCEQNLNHDAMYWYRQDPGQGLRLIYYSQIVNDFQKGDIAEGYSVSREKKESFPLTVTSAQKNPTAFYLCASSSLDRAYGYTFGSGTRLTVV.

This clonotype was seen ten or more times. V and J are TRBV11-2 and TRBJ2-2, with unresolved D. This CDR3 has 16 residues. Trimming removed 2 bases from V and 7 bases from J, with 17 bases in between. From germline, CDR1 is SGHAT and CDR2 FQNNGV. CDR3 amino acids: CASSLLPGQHGGELFF. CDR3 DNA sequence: TGTGCCAGCAGCTTACTCCCGGGCCAACACGGCGGGGAGCTGTTTTTT.

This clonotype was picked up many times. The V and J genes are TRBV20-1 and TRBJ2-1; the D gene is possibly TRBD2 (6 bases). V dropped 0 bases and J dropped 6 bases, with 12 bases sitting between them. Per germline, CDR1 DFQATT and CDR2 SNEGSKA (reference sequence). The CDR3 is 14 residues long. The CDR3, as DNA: TGCAGTGCTAGAGATCCGGGACTCCCCAATGAGCAGTTCTTC. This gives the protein CSARDPGLPNEQFF.

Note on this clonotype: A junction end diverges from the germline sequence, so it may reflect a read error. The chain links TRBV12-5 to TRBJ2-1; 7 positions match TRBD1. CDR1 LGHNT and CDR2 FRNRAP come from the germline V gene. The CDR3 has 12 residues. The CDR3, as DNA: TGTGTTAGTGTCACAGGGGAGAATGAGCAGTTCTTC. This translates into CVSVTGENEQFF.

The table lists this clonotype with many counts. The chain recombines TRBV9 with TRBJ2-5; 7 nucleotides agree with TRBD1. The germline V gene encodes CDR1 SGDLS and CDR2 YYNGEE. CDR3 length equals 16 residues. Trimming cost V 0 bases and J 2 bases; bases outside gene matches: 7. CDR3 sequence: CASSVGVEDRQETQYF. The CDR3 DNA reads TGTGCCAGCAGCGTAGGAGTAGAGGACAGGCAAGAGACCCAGTACTTC.

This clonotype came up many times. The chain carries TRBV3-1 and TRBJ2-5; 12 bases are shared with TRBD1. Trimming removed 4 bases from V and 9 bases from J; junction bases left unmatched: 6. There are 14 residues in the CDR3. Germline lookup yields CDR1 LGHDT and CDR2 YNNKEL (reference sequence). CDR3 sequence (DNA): TGTGCCAGCAGCCTGGGACAGGGGGCATCGGCCCAGTACTTC. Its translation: CASSLGQGASAQYF.

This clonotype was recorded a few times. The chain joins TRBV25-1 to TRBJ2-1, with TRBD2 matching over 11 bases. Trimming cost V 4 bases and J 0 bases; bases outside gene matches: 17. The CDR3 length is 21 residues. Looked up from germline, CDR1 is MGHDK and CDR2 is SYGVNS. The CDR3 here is CASSGQVVAGGDKSSYNEQFF. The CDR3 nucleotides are TGTGCCAGCAGTGGGCAGGTAGTAGCGGGAGGGGATAAGAGCTCCTACAATGAGCAGTTCTTC.

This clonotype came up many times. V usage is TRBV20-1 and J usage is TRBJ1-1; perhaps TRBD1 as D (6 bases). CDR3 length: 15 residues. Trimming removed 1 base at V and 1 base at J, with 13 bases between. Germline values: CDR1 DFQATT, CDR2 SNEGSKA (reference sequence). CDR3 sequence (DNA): TGCAGTGCTAGAGCCCCGACAGGAGAGAACACTGAAGCTTTCTTT. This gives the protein CSARAPTGENTEAFF.

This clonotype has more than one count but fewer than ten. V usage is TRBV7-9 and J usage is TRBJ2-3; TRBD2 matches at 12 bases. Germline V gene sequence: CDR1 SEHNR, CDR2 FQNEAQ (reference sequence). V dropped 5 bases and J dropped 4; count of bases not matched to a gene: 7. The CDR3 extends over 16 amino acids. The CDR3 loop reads CASSLRTSGIADTQYF. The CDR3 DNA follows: TGTGCCAGCAGCCTCAGGACTAGCGGGATAGCAGATACGCAGTATTTT. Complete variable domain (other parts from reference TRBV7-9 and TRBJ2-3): DTGVSQNPRHKITKRGQNVTFRCDPISEHNRLYWYRQTLGQGPEFLTYFQNEAQLEKSRLLSDRFSAERPKGSFSTLEIQRTEQGDSAMYLCASSLRTSGIADTQYFGPGTRLTVL.

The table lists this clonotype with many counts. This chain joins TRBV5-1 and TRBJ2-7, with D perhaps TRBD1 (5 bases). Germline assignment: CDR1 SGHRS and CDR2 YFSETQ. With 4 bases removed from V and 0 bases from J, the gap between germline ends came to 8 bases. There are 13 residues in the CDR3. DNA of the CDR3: TGCGCCAGCAGCCCGGACAACTCCTACGAGCAGTACTTC. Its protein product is CASSPDNSYEQYF. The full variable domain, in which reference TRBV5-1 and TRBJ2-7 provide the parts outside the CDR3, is KAGVTQTPRYLIKTRGQQVTLSCSPISGHRSVSWYQQTPGQGLQFLFEYFSETQRNKGNFPGRFSGRQFSNSRSEMNVSTLELGDSALYLCASSPDNSYEQYFGPGTRLTVT.

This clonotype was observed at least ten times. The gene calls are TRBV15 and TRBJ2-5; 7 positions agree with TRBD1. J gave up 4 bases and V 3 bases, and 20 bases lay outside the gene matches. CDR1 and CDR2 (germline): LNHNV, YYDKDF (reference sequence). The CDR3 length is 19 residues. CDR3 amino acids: CATSRSLNRGLWFGETQYF. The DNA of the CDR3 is TGTGCCACCAGCAGGTCCCTTAACAGGGGTCTTTGGTTTGGAGAGACCCAGTACTTC.

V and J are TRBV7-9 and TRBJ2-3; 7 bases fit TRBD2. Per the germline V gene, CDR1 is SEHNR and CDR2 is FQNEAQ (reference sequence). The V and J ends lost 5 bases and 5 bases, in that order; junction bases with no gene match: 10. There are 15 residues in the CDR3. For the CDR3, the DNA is TGTGCCAGCAGCCCAAGGGCCGGGAGGATAGATACGCAGTATTTT. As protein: CASSPRAGRIDTQYF.

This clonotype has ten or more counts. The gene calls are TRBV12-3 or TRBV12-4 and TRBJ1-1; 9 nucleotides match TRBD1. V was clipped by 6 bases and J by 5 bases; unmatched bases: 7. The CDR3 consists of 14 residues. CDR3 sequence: CASRGTGRMTEAFF. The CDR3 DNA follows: TGTGCCAGCAGGGGGACAGGGAGAATGACTGAAGCTTTCTTT.

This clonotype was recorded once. The CDR3 here is CASSPGWSYEQYF. For the CDR3, the DNA is TGTGCCAGCAGCCCGGGGTGGTCCTACGAGCAGTACTTC. The chain combines TRBV7-2 with TRBJ2-7; weak D call: TRBD2 (5 bases). This CDR3 spans 13 amino acids. V lost 5 bases and J lost 1, with 9 bases in between. The V gene's germline CDR1 is SGHTA and CDR2 FQGNSA.

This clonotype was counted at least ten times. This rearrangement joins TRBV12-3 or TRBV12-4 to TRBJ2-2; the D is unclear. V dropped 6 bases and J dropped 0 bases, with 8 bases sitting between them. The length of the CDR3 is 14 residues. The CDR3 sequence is CASRPRPNTGELFF. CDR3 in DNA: TGTGCCAGCAGGCCCAGACCGAACACCGGGGAGCTGTTTTTT.

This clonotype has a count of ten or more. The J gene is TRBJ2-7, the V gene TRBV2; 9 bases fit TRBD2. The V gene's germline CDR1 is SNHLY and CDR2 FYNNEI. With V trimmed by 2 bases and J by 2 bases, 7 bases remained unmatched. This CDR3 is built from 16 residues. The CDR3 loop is CASSEYQAGGPYEQYV. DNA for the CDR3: TGTGCCAGCAGTGAATATCAAGCGGGGGGCCCCTACGAGCAGTACGTC.

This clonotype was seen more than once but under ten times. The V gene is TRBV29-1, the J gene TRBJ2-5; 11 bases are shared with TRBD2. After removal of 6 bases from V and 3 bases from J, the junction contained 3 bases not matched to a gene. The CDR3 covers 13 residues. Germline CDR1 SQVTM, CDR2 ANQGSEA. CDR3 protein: CSVTGLAEETQYF. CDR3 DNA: TGCAGCGTGACGGGACTAGCGGAAGAGACCCAGTACTTC. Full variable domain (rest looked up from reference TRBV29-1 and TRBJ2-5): SAVISQKPSRDICQRGTSLTIQCQVDSQVTMMFWYRQQPGQSLTLIATANQGSEATYESGFVIDKFPISRPNLTFSTLTVSNMSPEDSSIYLCSVTGLAEETQYFGPGTRLLVL.

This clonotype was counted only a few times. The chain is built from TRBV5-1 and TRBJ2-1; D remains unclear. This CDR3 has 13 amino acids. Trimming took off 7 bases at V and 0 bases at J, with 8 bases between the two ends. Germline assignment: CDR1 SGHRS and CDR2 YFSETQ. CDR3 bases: TGCGCCAGCGGTAGGGACTCCTACAATGAGCAGTTCTTC. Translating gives CASGRDSYNEQFF.

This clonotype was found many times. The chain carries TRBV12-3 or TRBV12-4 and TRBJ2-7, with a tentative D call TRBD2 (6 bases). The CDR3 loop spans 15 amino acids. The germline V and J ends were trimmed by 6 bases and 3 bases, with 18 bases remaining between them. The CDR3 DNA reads TGTGCCAGCAGACTCCGGAGTAGCGGCGACTACGAGCAGTACTTC. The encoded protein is CASRLRSSGDYEQYF.

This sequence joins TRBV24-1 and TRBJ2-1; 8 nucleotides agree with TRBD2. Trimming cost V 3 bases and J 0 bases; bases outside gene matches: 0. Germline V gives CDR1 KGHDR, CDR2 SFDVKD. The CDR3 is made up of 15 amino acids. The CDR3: CATSDLAGSYNEQFF. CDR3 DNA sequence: TGTGCCACCAGTGATCTAGCGGGCTCCTACAATGAGCAGTTCTTC.

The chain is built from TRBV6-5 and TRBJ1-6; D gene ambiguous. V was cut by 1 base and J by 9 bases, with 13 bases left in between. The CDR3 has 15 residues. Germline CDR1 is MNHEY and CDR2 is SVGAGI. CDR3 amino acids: CASSYLHPARSPLHF. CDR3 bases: TGTGCCAGCAGTTACTTACACCCAGCTCGTTCACCCCTCCACTTT.

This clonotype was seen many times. The CDR3 loop is CASSQDRVSNQPQHF. Written as DNA, the CDR3 is TGTGCCAGCAGTCAGGACAGGGTCAGCAATCAGCCCCAGCATTTT. The rearrangement uses TRBV2 and TRBJ1-5; 8 bases match TRBD1. There are 15 residues in the CDR3. Germline CDR1 is SNHLY and CDR2 is FYNNEI. Trimming at V came to 5 bases and at J to 1 base, leaving 4 bases not matched to a gene.

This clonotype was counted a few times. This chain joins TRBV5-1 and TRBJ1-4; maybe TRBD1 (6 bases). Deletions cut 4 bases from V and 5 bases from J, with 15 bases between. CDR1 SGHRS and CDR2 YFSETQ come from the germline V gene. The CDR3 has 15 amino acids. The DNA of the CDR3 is TGCGCCAGCAGCCCCAGGGGAATCGGCAATGAAAAACTGTTTTTT. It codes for CASSPRGIGNEKLFF. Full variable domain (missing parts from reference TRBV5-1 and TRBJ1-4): KAGVTQTPRYLIKTRGQQVTLSCSPISGHRSVSWYQQTPGQGLQFLFEYFSETQRNKGNFPGRFSGRQFSNSRSEMNVSTLELGDSALYLCASSPRGIGNEKLFFGSGTQLSVL.

The CDR3 here is CASINQGLAKNIQYF. Here the CDR3 DNA reads TGTGCCAGCATAAACCAGGGACTAGCCAAAAACATTCAGTACTTC. The chain employs TRBV28 and TRBJ2-4; possibly TRBD2 for D (6 bases). CDR3 length equals 15 residues. V was cut by 7 bases and J by 0 bases, with 13 bases left in between. Germline CDR1 reads MDHEN; CDR2 reads SYDVKM.